The 21 T cell receptor beta chains in this list originate from one sample, sequenced in a study of blood T cell repertoires in COVID-19. The data were produced by immunoSEQ multiplex PCR, yet TCRdb's version contains in-frame clones alone and is incomplete. The sample includes some 200,000 clones, 80% to 85% of them seen just once. Sequenced sample: peripheral blood. The receptors derive from a woman in her 70s with COVID-19, enrolled during active disease.

The J gene is TRBJ2-5, the V gene TRBV18, with D possibly being TRBD2 (7 bases). CDR3 length: 13 residues. In germline, CDR1 is KGHSH, CDR2 LQKENI. V was clipped by 3 bases and J by 5 bases, with 10 bases between them. The CDR3 DNA is TGTGCCAGCTCACCGAAGGGGGGGGAGACCCAGTACTTC. Amino acids: CASSPKGGETQYF.

The chain joins TRBV28 to TRBJ1-5; 7 positions agree with TRBD1. The CDR3 runs 15 residues. The germline V gene encodes CDR1 MDHEN and CDR2 SYDVKM. Germline trimming cut 6 bases from V and 4 bases from J; bases unmatched to any gene: 9. DNA of the CDR3: TGTGCCAGCAGACTTGGGACAGTTTCTAATCAGCCCCAGCATTTT. It specifies CASRLGTVSNQPQHF.

CDR3 residues: CASSLNGIDYGYTF. The CDR3 bases are TGTGCCAGCAGCTTAAACGGGATAGACTATGGCTACACCTTC. The chain uses TRBV7-3 and TRBJ1-2; D is unresolved. Germline V gene data show CDR1 as SGHTA and CDR2 as FQGTGA. Trimming removed 1 base at V and 3 bases at J, with 9 bases between. The CDR3 consists of 14 residues.

This chain links TRBV28 with TRBJ2-3; D perhaps matches TRBD1 (5 bases). The CDR3 consists of 14 residues. V shed 2 bases and J shed 3 bases, with 9 bases lying between them. Germline-derived CDR1 and CDR2 are MDHEN and SYDVKM. CDR3 protein: CASSLPAGTDTQYF. CDR3 nucleotides: TGTGCCAGCAGTTTACCTGCAGGGACAGATACGCAGTATTTT.

The chain carries TRBV6-5 and TRBJ1-2, with D possibly TRBD1 on 6 matching bases. The CDR3 is 12 amino acids. Germline loops: CDR1 MNHEY, CDR2 SVGAGI. The germline V and J ends were trimmed by 8 bases and 2 bases, with 9 bases remaining between them. The CDR3 DNA reads as TGTGCCAGCCACAGGGCGAACTATGGCTACACCTTC. Translating gives CASHRANYGYTF.

The genes are TRBV24-1 and TRBJ2-1; 12 nucleotides align to TRBD2. This CDR3 is 16 amino acids long. Looked up from germline, CDR1 is KGHDR and CDR2 is SFDVKD. V trimming: 3 bases; J trimming: 8 bases; junction bases outside the gene matches: 7. This CDR3 reads CATSDVLAGGPDEQFF. The CDR3 region has the DNA TGTGCCACCAGTGATGTGCTAGCGGGAGGGCCGGATGAGCAGTTCTTC.

The chain recombines TRBV15 with TRBJ2-7, with D uncertain. Germline lookup yields CDR1 LNHNV and CDR2 YYDKDF (reference sequence). The germline V and J ends were trimmed by 3 bases and 0 bases, with 6 bases remaining between them. CDR3 length equals 13 residues. CDR3 sequence: CATSRVYSYEQYF. In DNA, the CDR3 is TGTGCCACCAGCAGGGTCTACTCCTACGAGCAGTACTTC.

The genes are TRBV15 and TRBJ2-4; D gene unclear. The V end was cut by 6 bases, the J end by 0 bases, with 12 bases between. Germline CDR1 LNHNV, CDR2 YYDKDF (reference sequence). The CDR3 runs to 15 residues. The CDR3 DNA reads as TGTGCCACCAGTGAGATTTCTCTAGCCAAAAACATTCAGTACTTC. Its protein is CATSEISLAKNIQYF.

The chain joins TRBV6-5 to TRBJ1-6, with D possibly being TRBD1 (6 bases). Trimming pared 4 bases from V and 5 bases from J, leaving 12 bases between. The CDR3 covers 15 residues. The germline V gene encodes CDR1 MNHEY and CDR2 SVGAGI. CDR3 amino acids: CASSSGQLNNSPLHF. The DNA for the CDR3 is TGTGCCAGCAGTTCAGGACAGCTCAATAATTCACCCCTCCACTTT.

The rearrangement uses TRBV5-1 and TRBJ1-2; the D gene is possibly TRBD1 (6 bases). With 4 bases removed from V and 7 bases from J, the gap between germline ends came to 14 bases. CDR1 SGHRS and CDR2 YFSETQ come from the germline V gene. This CDR3 contains 13 residues. CDR3 loop: CASSPDRLGGYTF. Here the CDR3 DNA reads TGCGCCAGCAGCCCCGACAGGCTTGGTGGCTACACCTTC.

The chain employs TRBV10-1 and TRBJ1-6; 8 nucleotides match TRBD1. CDR1 is WNHNN, CDR2 SYGVQD, per germline (reference sequence). V lost 6 bases, J lost 4 bases, and 14 bases stayed unmatched. The CDR3 is 18 amino acids. For the CDR3, the DNA is TGCGCCAGCAGGACAGGGGAAGCAAACCGACTATATAATTCACCCCTCCACTTT. It yields the protein CASRTGEANRLYNSPLHF.

The chain employs TRBV18 and TRBJ1-6; unclear D gene. The CDR3 contains 17 residues. CDR1 and CDR2 (germline): KGHSH, LQKENI. Trimming left V 1 base short and J 0 bases short, with 10 bases between. The CDR3: CASSPLRGSSYNSPLHF. The CDR3 nucleotides read TGTGCCAGCTCACCACTTCGGGGAAGCTCCTATAATTCACCCCTCCACTTT.

The J gene is TRBJ2-2, the V gene TRBV19, with TRBD1 as a possible D gene (5 bases). This CDR3 is built from 16 residues. The germline gives CDR1 LNHDA, CDR2 SQIVND (reference sequence). V lost 7 bases and J lost 0, with 15 bases in between. The CDR3 DNA reads TGTGCCAGTAACCCCCCTGGGGCAGCGAACACCGGGGAGCTGTTTTTT. Amino acid sequence: CASNPPGAANTGELFF.

The chain combines TRBV5-5 with TRBJ2-7; TRBD2 might be the D (6 bases). Germline V gene sequence: CDR1 SGHKS, CDR2 YYEKEE (reference sequence). Trimming took 0 bases from V and 0 from J, leaving 10 bases between them. This CDR3 has 15 residues. CDR3 bases: TGTGCCAGCAGCTTGGGAGCGGGCGCCTCCTACGAGCAGTACTTC. This translates into CASSLGAGASYEQYF.

In this sample, this clone turned up once. The chain uses TRBV10-3 and TRBJ1-1; TRBD1 is a possible D gene (5 bases). The length of the CDR3 is 13 residues. CDR1 ENHRY and CDR2 SYGVKD come from the germline V gene. V lost 7 bases and J lost 3, with 12 bases in between. CDR3 residues: CAINSREDTEAFF. The CDR3 coding sequence is TGTGCCATCAACAGCAGGGAGGACACTGAAGCTTTCTTT.

The chain links TRBV5-4 to TRBJ2-5, with a tentative D call TRBD1 (6 bases). This CDR3 is built from 13 residues. Germline V gene data show CDR1 as SGHNT and CDR2 as YYREEE (reference sequence). The V end was cut by 4 bases, the J end by 4 bases, with 11 bases between. In DNA form, the CDR3 reads TGTGCCAGCAGCGGGGACATTGGAGAGACCCAGTACTTC. Protein sequence: CASSGDIGETQYF.

The rearrangement uses TRBV2 and TRBJ2-1, with 9 bases aligning to TRBD1. CDR1 is SNHLY, CDR2 FYNNEI, per germline. This CDR3 spans 16 amino acids. V lost 6 bases and J lost 4; bases outside the gene matches: 10. In DNA, the CDR3 is TGTGCCAGCAGGCGACTCGGACAGGGGCGGTACAATGAGCAGTTCTTC. It is translated as CASRRLGQGRYNEQFF. Supplemented by reference TRBV2 and TRBJ2-1, the full variable domain reads EPEVTQTPSHQVTQMGQEVILRCVPISNHLYFYWYRQILGQKVEFLVSFYNNEISEKSEIFDDQFSVERPDGSNFTLKIRSTKLEDSAMYFCASRRLGQGRYNEQFFGPGTRLTVL.

The V gene is TRBV7-2, the J gene TRBJ2-3, with 9 bases that match TRBD2. V lost 2 bases to trimming and J lost 1 base; unmatched junction nucleotides: 1. There are 15 residues in the CDR3. Germline V gene lookup returns CDR1 SGHTA and CDR2 FQGNSA. The CDR3, as DNA: TGTGCCAGCAGCTTACAGCGGGGGGGCACAGATACGCAGTATTTT. Translation: CASSLQRGGTDTQYF.

The rearrangement uses TRBV5-5 and TRBJ1-2; 8 bases map to TRBD1. J gave up 2 bases and V 3 bases, and 9 bases lay outside the gene matches. CDR1 and CDR2 from the germline V gene are SGHKS and YYEKEE (reference sequence). The CDR3 is 16 amino acids. This CDR3 is CASSSAGGPYNYGYTF. The CDR3 DNA sequence: TGTGCCAGCAGCTCGGCAGGGGGCCCTTACAACTATGGCTACACCTTC.

The rearrangement uses TRBV28 and TRBJ2-5; no definite D call. Germline loops: CDR1 MDHEN, CDR2 SYDVKM. V lost 2 bases and J lost 4, with 11 bases in between. This CDR3 comprises 14 residues. The CDR3 region is CASSLGRTRETQYF. The CDR3 nucleotides read TGTGCCAGCAGTTTAGGCCGAACCCGAGAGACCCAGTACTTC. The entire variable domain, with the rest obtained from reference TRBV28 and TRBJ2-5, is as follows: DVKVTQSSRYLVKRTGEKVFLECVQDMDHENMFWYRQDPGLGLRLIYFSYDVKMKEKGDIPEGYSVSREKKERFSLILESASTNQTSMYLCASSLGRTRETQYFGPGTRLLVL.

The rearrangement links TRBV2 to TRBJ2-5; no clear D. Germline-derived CDR1 and CDR2 are SNHLY and FYNNEI. The CDR3 contains 14 residues. The ends were cut back, 7 bases at V and 2 bases at J, with 14 bases in the middle. CDR3 loop: CASNPAMPQETQYF. The CDR3 region has the DNA TGTGCCAGCAACCCCGCGATGCCACAAGAGACCCAGTACTTC.